This T cell receptor beta chain comes out of a study of T cell repertoires in cytomegalovirus infection. General study findings and limits: Clonotype analysis showed dominance of the ex vivo response by HLA-C-restricted CMV-specific TCR beta clonotypes.

As concerns this clonotype: Antigen: not known.

From the reads, TCRdb called clonotypes with MiXCR, one entry per CDR3 protein. The sample holds around 340,000 distinct CDR3 sequences, 25% to 35% seen once. The source of this sequence is a human donor in good health (CMV status not recorded). Some clones in this sample may be carry-over from other donors' samples. The sequenced sample was cultured PBMCs, obtained from culture after CMV antigen stimulation.

The CDR3 loop is CASSIQTGLPGYTF. In DNA, the CDR3 is TGTGCCAGCAGCATTCAGACAGGGCTTCCTGGCTACACCTTC. This chain links TRBV7-8 with TRBJ1-2; 7 bases align to TRBD1. The germline gives CDR1 SGHVS, CDR2 FQNEAQ. CDR3 length: 14 residues. V trimming: 5 bases; J trimming: 7 bases; junction bases outside the gene matches: 10.